The entry below gives a single TCR beta chain sequence along with its context. Next came a second PCR, run for about 7 to 12 cycles, which used a sample-barcoded 5' primer along with a J-beta primer mix. Every cDNA was tagged by a template-switch adaptor with 12 random nucleotides. TCRdb fed the 5' RACE reads into MiXCR, producing one record per CDR3 protein. The sample includes 700,000 to 850,000 distinct CDR3 sequences, approximately 55% of them seen just once. V was clipped by 3 bases and J by 4 bases; unmatched bases: 9. There are 15 residues in the CDR3. The germline V gene has CDR1 SGHTA and CDR2 FQGNSA. The data are from a study of blood T cells in healthy people across ages. The total RNA that was extracted per sample amounted to at least 5 micrograms.

The clonotype comes from a man aged 80 or over in good health. This rearrangement joins TRBV7-2 to TRBJ2-7, with 7 bases matching TRBD2. The specimen was blood. The CDR3 sequence: CASSFVPSGDYEQYF. The CDR3 nucleotides read TGTGCCAGCAGCTTCGTCCCAAGCGGGGATTACGAGCAGTACTTC. The whole variable domain, remainder taken from reference TRBV7-2 and TRBJ2-7, is GAGVSQSPSNKVTEKGKDVELRCDPISGHTALYWYRQSLGQGLEFLIYFQGNSAPDKSGLPSDRFSAERTGGSVSTLTIQRTQQEDSAVYLCASSFVPSGDYEQYFGPGTRLTVT.